Shown below are 17 T cell receptor beta chains from a single sample sequenced in a study of blood T cell repertoires in COVID-19. The data were produced by immunoSEQ multiplex PCR, yet TCRdb's version contains in-frame clones alone and is incomplete. This sample carries 100,000 to 150,000 clones, over 65% of them seen once, and the ten largest clones take more than 0.8%. Sequenced input: peripheral blood. Every receptor here comes from a human donor with acute or convalescent COVID-19. The donor label of this sample is uncertain.

This clone turned up a few times. The chain links TRBV10-3 to TRBJ1-2, with 7 bases lining up with TRBD1. V dropped 4 bases and J dropped 3; count of bases not matched to a gene: 2. This CDR3 comprises 13 residues. CDR1 and CDR2 (germline): ENHRY, SYGVKD. The DNA of the CDR3 is TGTGCCATCAGTGCCCAGGGGGACTATGGCTACACCTTC. This codes for CAISAQGDYGYTF.

The genes are TRBV10-3 and TRBJ2-2; D might be TRBD1 (6 bases). The CDR3 is 13 amino acids. CDR1 is ENHRY and CDR2 is SYGVKD in the germline V gene. V was pared by 11 bases and J by 7 bases, with 17 bases between. The CDR3 DNA sequence: TGTGCCGCAGCCGAGGGGGTTGGCGGGGAGCTGTTTTTT. Translating it yields CAAAEGVGGELFF.

The genes are TRBV19 and TRBJ2-7, with TRBD1 matching 7 bases. V shed 6 bases, J shed 6 bases, and the junction held 8 bases outside the gene matches. CDR1 and CDR2 from the germline V gene are LNHDA and SQIVND (reference sequence). The CDR3 covers 13 residues. The CDR3 coding sequence is TGTGCCAGTAGGCCGCAGGGGGACGGCGAGCAGTACTTC. The encoded protein is CASRPQGDGEQYF. Together with reference TRBV19 and TRBJ2-7, the CDR3 gives the full variable domain: DGGITQSPKYLFRKEGQNVTLSCEQNLNHDAMYWYRQDPGQGLRLIYYSQIVNDFQKGDIAEGYSVSREKKESFPLTVTSAQKNPTAFYLCASRPQGDGEQYFGPGTRLTVT.

For this clone: One junction end disagrees with the germline gene, perhaps due to a read error. The V call is TRBV9, the J call TRBJ1-2; D is unclear. The germline CDR1 and CDR2 sequences are SGDLS and YYNGEE. There are 8 residues in the CDR3. CDR3 nucleotide sequence: TGTGCCAGCAGCCCGGGTCTCTTC. Encoded protein: CASSPGLF.

The gene calls are TRBV11-2 and TRBJ1-1; D is unclear. Trimming pared 5 bases from V and 3 bases from J, leaving 10 bases between. CDR1 SGHAT and CDR2 FQNNGV come from the germline V gene. The CDR3 is 13 amino acids. In nucleotides, the CDR3 is TGTGCCAGCAGCCCCTCTACCCACACTGAAGCTTTCTTT. It specifies CASSPSTHTEAFF.

This chain uses TRBV10-3 with TRBJ2-3; 11 bases are shared with TRBD2. The CDR3 has 15 amino acids. Per the germline V gene, CDR1 is ENHRY and CDR2 is SYGVKD. J gave up 3 bases and V 6 bases, and 5 bases lay outside the gene matches. The CDR3 sequence is CAIRTSGGETDTQYF. The CDR3 nucleotides are TGTGCCATCAGAACTAGCGGGGGTGAAACAGATACGCAGTATTTT.

The J gene is TRBJ2-2, the V gene TRBV5-8; tentatively, D is TRBD1 (5 bases). The V gene lost 5 bases and the J gene lost 7 bases, with 18 bases spanning the gap. The CDR3 totals 15 residues. Germline V gene sequence: CDR1 SGHTS, CDR2 YDEGEE. The CDR3 DNA sequence: TGTGCCAGCAGTCGGTCGTTCAGGGCCGGCGGGGAGCTGTTTTTT. Amino acids: CASSRSFRAGGELFF.

This clone was picked up a small number of times. The chain carries TRBV14 and TRBJ2-6; possible D gene TRBD2, 6 bases. The CDR3 length is 18 residues. Deletions cut 4 bases from V and 2 bases from J, with 18 bases between. Germline V gene data show CDR1 as SGHDN and CDR2 as FVKESK. The CDR3 is CASSLAKGRWAGANVLTF. CDR3 sequence (DNA): TGTGCCAGCAGCCTCGCAAAGGGGAGGTGGGCTGGGGCCAACGTCCTGACTTTC.

V gene TRBV6-5 combines with J gene TRBJ2-7; TRBD1 agrees at 8 bases. The CDR3 consists of 14 residues. Germline trimming cut 7 bases from V and 3 bases from J; bases unmatched to any gene: 8. Germline CDR1 and CDR2: MNHEY and SVGAGI. The CDR3 region has the DNA TGTGCCAGCACCTCCGGGACAGGCATCTACGAGCAGTACTTC. Translated, it gives CASTSGTGIYEQYF.

The chain couples TRBV14 to TRBJ1-2; TRBD1 matches 8 bases. Trimming at V came to 4 bases and at J to 8 bases, leaving 12 bases not matched to a gene. The length of the CDR3 is 15 residues. The germline V gene has CDR1 SGHDN and CDR2 FVKESK. DNA for the CDR3: TGTGCCAGCAGCCGGCTTATTCAGGGGGCGTCGGGCTACACCTTC. Its protein is CASSRLIQGASGYTF.

This clone was seen a handful of times. The chain combines TRBV7-9 with TRBJ1-3, with D perhaps TRBD1 (5 bases). This CDR3 comprises 14 residues. Germline CDR1 SEHNR, CDR2 FQNEAQ (reference sequence). V was pared by 6 bases and J by 2 bases, with 11 bases between. Here the CDR3 reads CASSPDRAGNTIYF. In nucleotides, the CDR3 is TGTGCCAGCAGTCCTGACAGAGCTGGAAACACCATATATTTT.

The J gene is TRBJ2-7, the V gene TRBV10-2; 10 nucleotides line up with TRBD2. J lost 9 bases, V lost 2 bases, and 10 bases had no gene match. The germline CDR1 and CDR2 sequences are WSHSY and SAAADI. The CDR3 totals 15 residues. The CDR3 region is CASSEALAGIGGQYV. CDR3 in DNA: TGCGCCAGCAGTGAGGCACTAGCGGGGATTGGCGGGCAGTACGTC.

This sequence joins TRBV18 and TRBJ1-3; 9 positions match TRBD1. Germline-derived CDR1 and CDR2 are KGHSH and LQKENI. The CDR3 is 15 residues long. Trimming at V came to 4 bases and at J to 4 bases, leaving 5 bases not matched to a gene. CDR3 in amino acids: CASSRDREPGNTIYF. Written as DNA, the CDR3 is TGTGCCAGCTCACGGGACAGGGAGCCGGGAAACACCATATATTTT. Full variable domain (rest looked up from reference TRBV18 and TRBJ1-3): NAGVMQNPRHLVRRRGQEARLRCSPMKGHSHVYWYRQLPEEGLKFMVYLQKENIIDESGMPKERFSAEFPKEGPSILRIQQVVRGDSAAYFCASSRDREPGNTIYFGEGSWLTVV.

The V call is TRBV2, the J call TRBJ2-1; 9 nucleotides line up with TRBD2. This CDR3 has 15 amino acids. V gave up 1 base and J gave up 4 bases; unmatched junction bases: 2. Looked up from germline, CDR1 is SNHLY and CDR2 is FYNNEI. CDR3 sequence (DNA): TGTGCCAGCAGTGAAGTGGGACTAGCTTACAATGAGCAGTTCTTC. It yields the protein CASSEVGLAYNEQFF.

The V and J genes are TRBV29-1 and TRBJ2-2; 8 positions agree with TRBD2. The V gene end was trimmed by 5 bases and the J gene end by 6 bases; junction bases not matched to a gene: 5. The germline gives CDR1 SQVTM, CDR2 ANQGSEA. This CDR3 has 13 residues. DNA of the CDR3: TGCAGCGTTTCGAGCGGGGGATCCGGGGAGCTGTTTTTT. Translation: CSVSSGGSGELFF.

The V call is TRBV23-1, the J call TRBJ2-7; D unclear. TRBV23-1 is filed as an ORF, its function uncertain. The length of the CDR3 is 14 residues. Trimming removed 2 bases from V and 7 bases from J, with 15 bases in between. The CDR3 bases are TGCGCCAGCAGTCAAATGAACCCACTTCGAGAGCAGTACTTC. Amino acids: CASSQMNPLREQYF.

The chain joins TRBV5-1 to TRBJ1-1; D ambiguous. The V end was cut by 4 bases, the J end by 1 base, with 11 bases between. Germline loops: CDR1 SGHRS, CDR2 YFSETQ. This CDR3 comprises 14 residues. The CDR3 DNA sequence: TGCGCCAGCAGCCTGGTTCTAGGGAACACTGAAGCTTTCTTT. Its protein product is CASSLVLGNTEAFF.